One and the same sample provided the 17 T cell receptor beta chains below, sequenced in a study of blood T cell repertoires in COVID-19. TCRdb's table, derived via immunoSEQ multiplex PCR, lists solely in-frame clones and lacks some. The sample records about 140,000 clones, roughly 79% being singletons. The sample comprised peripheral blood. Receptors originate from a woman aged 60-75 years with acute or convalescent COVID-19.

The CDR3 DNA reads TGCGCCAGCAGCCCCCGGGTAGCGGGCTCCCCCCTGATAGAGACCCAGTACTTC. It encodes CASSPRVAGSPLIETQYF. The chain combines TRBV4-1 with TRBJ2-5; 7 bases match TRBD2. Germline CDR1 reads MGHRA; CDR2 reads YSYEKL. J gave up 4 bases and V 4 bases, and 18 bases lay outside the gene matches. The CDR3 consists of 18 residues.

The V and J genes are TRBV28 and TRBJ2-7, with 11 bases fitting TRBD2. The V gene end was trimmed by 5 bases and the J gene end by 5 bases; junction bases not matched to a gene: 8. Germline-derived CDR1 and CDR2 are MDHEN and SYDVKM. This CDR3 is 15 amino acids long. DNA of the CDR3: TGTGCCAGCAGTACTAGCGGGAGAGGTCGCAACGAGCAGTACTTC. Its protein product is CASSTSGRGRNEQYF.

Only one count was recorded for this clone. The chain joins TRBV28 to TRBJ1-2; D gene unclear. CDR3 length: 12 residues. Looked up from germline, CDR1 is MDHEN and CDR2 is SYDVKM. Trimming left V 1 base short and J 8 bases short, with 8 bases between. The CDR3 sequence is CASSLYGLGYTF. The CDR3 DNA follows: TGTGCCAGCAGTTTATATGGGCTCGGCTACACCTTC.

The genes are TRBV20-1 and TRBJ1-2, with D maybe TRBD1 (5 bases). From germline, CDR1 is DFQATT and CDR2 SNEGSKA (reference sequence). The CDR3 is made up of 10 amino acids. CDR3 DNA: TGCAGGGGTCAGGGAAGTGGCTACACCTTC. Translation: CRGQGSGYTF.

This chain uses TRBV7-9 with TRBJ2-2; D is unresolved. The CDR3 is 14 amino acids. The V and J ends lost 3 bases and 4 bases respectively, with 9 bases between them. Germline V gene data show CDR1 as SEHNR and CDR2 as FQNEAQ (reference sequence). CDR3 sequence reads: CASSLQIATGELFF. CDR3 coding DNA: TGTGCCAGCAGCTTGCAGATCGCCACCGGGGAGCTGTTTTTT.

The V call is TRBV2, the J call TRBJ2-2; D possibly corresponds to TRBD2 (7 bases). V was trimmed by 6 bases and J by 5 bases, leaving 16 bases between them. Germline V gene sequence: CDR1 SNHLY, CDR2 FYNNEI. The CDR3 has 15 residues. CDR3: CASSGGLGVTGELFF. CDR3 nucleotides: TGTGCCAGCAGCGGGGGGCTTGGGGTTACCGGGGAGCTGTTTTTT.

Only a few counts were recorded for this clone. The chain carries TRBV11-2 and TRBJ1-2; no reliable D call. Per germline, CDR1 SGHAT and CDR2 FQNNGV. The CDR3 totals 15 residues. Trimming cost V 0 bases and J 5 bases, with 13 bases left between them. The CDR3 DNA sequence: TGTGCCAGCAGCTTAGATCTGGGGAGTATGTATGGCTACACCTTC. Translated: CASSLDLGSMYGYTF.

The sample holds a few counts of this clone. The chain employs TRBV30 and TRBJ1-5; TRBD1 aligns across 8 bases. This CDR3 is 14 amino acids long. After removal of 2 bases from V and 2 bases from J, the junction contained 2 bases not matched to a gene. Germline V CDR1 and CDR2: GTSNPN, SVGIG (reference sequence). CDR3 coding DNA: TGTGCCTGGAGTCTGGGACAGGGCAATCAGCCCCAGCATTTT. Amino acid sequence: CAWSLGQGNQPQHF.

This chain links TRBV7-9 with TRBJ2-7, with 7 bases identical to TRBD1. Trimming cost V 6 bases and J 7 bases; bases outside gene matches: 12. From germline, CDR1 is SEHNR and CDR2 FQNEAQ (reference sequence). This CDR3 spans 14 amino acids. DNA of the CDR3: TGTGCCAGCAGGCCCGGGACAGCCCCGCTTGAGCAGTACTTC. Protein sequence: CASRPGTAPLEQYF.

This rearrangement joins TRBV27 to TRBJ2-1, with 13 positions matching TRBD2. The CDR3 length is 19 residues. With 0 bases clipped from V and 8 bases from J, the junction kept 13 bases outside the gene matches. Germline V lookup: CDR1 MNHEY, CDR2 SMNVEV (reference sequence). The CDR3 DNA reads TGTGCCAGCAGTTTATCACCTACTAGCGGGAGGGCCCGAGGCGATGAGCAGTTCTTC. Protein product: CASSLSPTSGRARGDEQFF.

V gene TRBV7-8 combines with J gene TRBJ1-1; possibly TRBD1 for D (5 bases). Trimming stripped 5 bases from V and 4 bases from J, with 11 bases between. Germline V gene data show CDR1 as SGHVS and CDR2 as FQNEAQ. CDR3 length equals 13 residues. CDR3 coding DNA: TGTGCCAGCAGCCCCTTCGGGGGCACTGAAGCTTTCTTT. Its protein is CASSPFGGTEAFF.

The rearrangement uses TRBV4-1 and TRBJ2-1, with D possibly TRBD2 on 5 matching bases. CDR1 and CDR2 from the germline V gene are MGHRA and YSYEKL. The CDR3 totals 14 residues. V shed 1 base and J shed 15 bases, with 19 bases lying between them. The CDR3 loop is CASSQARTFGPAFF. The CDR3 region has the DNA TGCGCCAGCAGCCAAGCGCGGACTTTTGGTCCTGCGTTCTTC.

This clone appeared a single time. This chain links TRBV7-8 with TRBJ2-1, with a weak D call TRBD2 (6 bases). Trimming pared 11 bases from V and 5 bases from J, leaving 25 bases between. Germline values: CDR1 SGHVS, CDR2 FQNEAQ. The CDR3 loop spans 16 amino acids. The CDR3: CASHRGIAGLNNEQFF. The CDR3 DNA follows: TGTGCCTCCCACCGGGGGATTGCGGGACTCAACAATGAGCAGTTCTTC.

This clone was picked up a small number of times. The chain couples TRBV4-1 to TRBJ1-2; 7 nucleotides align to TRBD1. Per germline, CDR1 MGHRA and CDR2 YSYEKL. The ends lost 1 base at V and 4 bases at J; junction bases unmatched: 3. The CDR3 consists of 14 residues. The CDR3 loop reads CASSQAPGGYGYTF. As DNA, the CDR3 is TGCGCCAGCAGCCAAGCGCCAGGGGGCTATGGCTACACCTTC.

This clone was recorded only once. This chain links TRBV30 with TRBJ2-5; no clear D gene. The CDR3 has 12 residues. Germline assignment: CDR1 GTSNPN and CDR2 SVGIG (reference sequence). V was clipped by 0 bases and J by 5 bases, with 7 bases between them. This chain's CDR3 is CAWSVSRETQYF. In nucleotides, the CDR3 is TGTGCCTGGAGTGTATCCAGGGAGACCCAGTACTTC.

This chain connects TRBV5-1 to TRBJ2-7; 9 nucleotides agree with TRBD2. From germline, CDR1 is SGHRS and CDR2 YFSETQ. The ends lost 6 bases at V and 7 bases at J; junction bases unmatched: 17. The CDR3 is 16 amino acids. The CDR3 region has the DNA TGCGCCAGCACCCCCGGGGCGGCTAGCGGGATGAGTGAGCAGTACTTC. This gives the protein CASTPGAASGMSEQYF.

J is TRBJ2-7 and V is TRBV5-1; 9 bases map to TRBD2. CDR1 is SGHRS, CDR2 YFSETQ, per germline. The CDR3 consists of 16 residues. With 0 bases clipped from V and 3 bases from J, the junction kept 7 bases outside the gene matches. CDR3 protein: CASSLEASGIHYEQYF. The DNA of the CDR3 is TGCGCCAGCAGCTTGGAAGCTAGCGGGATTCACTACGAGCAGTACTTC.